This TCR beta chain was identified in a study of shared clonotypes between healthy human individuals. Points from the study as a whole: Several donors showed sharing of around 5.3% of naive CD4 clonotypes. Tissues were not sampled, only blood, and their repertoires likely differ.

At the deep level, the assay was run. Data came from immunoSEQ multiplex PCR; TCRdb stores just in-frame clones and leaves some out. The repertoire consists of millions of clones, with roughly 94% occurring once and the leading ten covering 0.1% to 0.15%. Germline CDR1 reads SGDLS; CDR2 reads YYNGEE. The CDR3 covers 14 residues. V trimming: 4 bases; J trimming: 4 bases; junction bases outside the gene matches: 5. Notes on this clone: Its specificity is not known.

The genes are TRBV9 and TRBJ1-1, with 9 bases that match TRBD1. The clonotype comes from a young man in good health. Sequencing input: naive CD4+ T cells sorted from blood. Subset of the sample: CD45RA+ positively selected. The DNA for the CDR3 is TGTGCCAGCAGCCCGACGACAGGGGGCACTGAAGCTTTCTTT. Translated: CASSPTTGGTEAFF. Variable domain in full (rest from reference TRBV9 and TRBJ1-1): DSGVTQTPKHLITATGQRVTLRCSPRSGDLSVYWYQQSLDQGLQFLIQYYNGEERAKGNILERFSAQQFPDLHSELNLSSLELGDSALYFCASSPTTGGTEAFFGQGTRLTVV.